This T cell receptor beta chain was obtained from a study of radiation and T cells in renal cell carcinoma. The time point was: blood 2 weeks post-SBRT. Treatment reported: 15 Gy SBRT to primary tumor, nephrectomy 4 weeks later. After SBRT, blood was collected at 2 and 4 weeks, plus baseline. This CDR3 comprises 14 residues. Per the germline V gene, CDR1 is MNHEY and CDR2 is SMNVEV (reference sequence). V lost 4 bases, J lost 6 bases, and 16 bases lay in between. Assay: immunoSEQ multiplex PCR; the TCRdb copy retains only in-frame clones and omits some. The repertoire holds 95,000 to 150,000 clones, with around 82% as singletons.

This chain connects TRBV27 to TRBJ2-7; the D gene could be TRBD1 or TRBD2 (5 bases each). The receptor was derived from a man aged 45-60 years with renal cell carcinoma. The sample was blood, taken from a patient whose treatment included radiotherapy and nephrectomy. CDR3 in DNA: TGTGCCAGCAGTTGGCGGGCCGACGGGACCGAGCAGTACTTC. Translating gives CASSWRADGTEQYF.